This record looks at one T cell receptor (beta chain) sequence and its context. What it binds is unknown. This sample was taken from a study of T-cell reconstitution after alpha-beta-depleted transplantation in children. Study-level findings and limits: Newly made T cells mostly supplied T-cell counts and diversity one year after transplant. Several hundred expanded graft clones reportedly gave rise to the alpha-beta T cells present about two months after transplant. Surviving recipient T cells and thymic progenitors underlay high day-60 TCRbeta diversity in some patients.

Preparation of the TCRbeta library used unique molecular identifiers. MiXCR, run by TCRdb on the PCR reads, gives a single entry per CDR3 protein. The table has 250,000 to 400,000 distinct CDR3 sequences, approximately 23% seen once. The CDR3 loop spans 20 amino acids. Germline CDR1 reads MGHRA; CDR2 reads YSYEKL. The V end was cut by 3 bases, the J end by 1 base, with 25 bases between. This sequence joins TRBV4-1 and TRBJ1-5; possible D gene TRBD1, 5 bases. The receptor comes from a male patient between 10 and 17 years old who had a stem cell transplant for acute lymphoblastic leukemia, so the T cells may come from the graft donor. The sequencing here drew on PBMCs, mostly from graft donor cells, taken 180 days after TCRalphabeta/CD19-depleted stem cell transplant. CDR3 protein: CASSHLLLGTRRGSNQPQHF. The DNA of the CDR3 is TGCGCCAGCAGCCACCTGCTCCTAGGGACCAGACGAGGGAGCAATCAGCCCCAGCATTTT.